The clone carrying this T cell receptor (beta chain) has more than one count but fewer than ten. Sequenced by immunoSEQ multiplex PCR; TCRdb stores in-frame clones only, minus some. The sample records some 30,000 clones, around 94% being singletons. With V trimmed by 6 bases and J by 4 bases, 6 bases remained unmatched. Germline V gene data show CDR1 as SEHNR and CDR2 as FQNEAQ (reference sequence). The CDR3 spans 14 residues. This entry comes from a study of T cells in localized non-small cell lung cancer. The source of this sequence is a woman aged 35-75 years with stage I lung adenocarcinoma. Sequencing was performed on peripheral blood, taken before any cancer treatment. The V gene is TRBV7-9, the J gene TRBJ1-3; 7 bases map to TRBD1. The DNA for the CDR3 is TGTGCCAGCAGTTTCGACAGGGACGGAAACACCATATATTTT. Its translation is CASSFDRDGNTIYF.